Listed below are T cell receptor beta chains from one sample, sequenced in a study of radiotherapy plus CTLA-4 blockade in lung cancer. Sequencing was performed with immunoSEQ multiplex PCR; in TCRdb, only in-frame clones are kept and a portion is missing. The data show about 110,000 clones, more than 70% seen once. Source: peripheral blood, taken from a patient treated with radiotherapy plus ipilimumab. The receptors come from a human donor with non-small cell lung cancer that progressed on radiotherapy plus ipilimumab. Some clones in this sample may be carry-over from other donors' samples. CDR3s leave out the opening cysteine and the closing phenylalanine or tryptophan. Fields, in order: CDR3 protein, CDR3 length, J gene, V gene.

ANFPVGGSYEQY | 12 | TRBJ2-7 | TRBV6-5
ASSAVAVHTDTQY | 13 | TRBJ2-3 | TRBV6-1
ASSQSGQGNEQY | 12 | TRBJ2-7 | TRBV4-3
SVEARVLGYT | 10 | TRBJ1-2 | TRBV29-1
ASSLVGQNTEAF | 12 | TRBJ1-1 | TRBV7-2
ASSFDRVETQY | 11 | TRBJ2-5 | TRBV13
ASEGTGSGETQY | 12 | TRBJ2-5 | TRBV5-1
ASSLGGDYEQY | 11 | TRBJ2-7 | TRBV11-2
ASSDTDTQY | 9 | TRBJ2-3 | TRBV2
ASSQFWDRVYSNQPQH | 16 | TRBJ1-5 | TRBV4-3
ASSLQTGETEAF | 12 | TRBJ1-1 | TRBV18
ASSPRRGSYEQY | 12 | TRBJ2-7 | TRBV4-2
ASSLDRAHQPQH | 12 | TRBJ1-5 | TRBV6-1
ASSLRHQGETQY | 12 | TRBJ2-5 | TRBV28
ASSLTTDTQY | 10 | TRBJ2-3 | TRBV4-3
ASLPWDRGRGEAF | 13 | TRBJ1-1 | TRBV19
ASTVNRQTYGYT | 12 | TRBJ1-2 | TRBV6-5
ASSLFGVLNTEAF | 13 | TRBJ1-1 | TRBV5-6
ASSVLQGVGTEAF | 13 | TRBJ1-1 | TRBV6-1
ASTSRGRSGEKLF | 13 | TRBJ1-4 | TRBV5-6
ASSDRGLETQY | 11 | TRBJ2-5 | TRBV5-8
ASSPEYEQF | 9 | TRBJ2-1 | TRBV7-2
ASSPGLAGGLHYEQY | 15 | TRBJ2-7 | TRBV7-9
ASSLPGTGGVYEQY | 14 | TRBJ2-7 | TRBV4-1
ASSPNPMNGGI | 11 | TRBJ1-4 | TRBV4-1
ASSFRGQETQY | 11 | TRBJ2-5 | TRBV5-4
ASSQDETGYEQY | 12 | TRBJ2-7 | TRBV4-3
ASRPGTALQETQY | 13 | TRBJ2-5 | TRBV6-1
ASSISFGGSSYNEQF | 15 | TRBJ2-1 | TRBV18
ASSLGQITDTQY | 12 | TRBJ2-3 | TRBV7-9
ASSWGAGDNEKLF | 13 | TRBJ1-4 | TRBV5-1